This TCR beta chain was obtained from a study of T cells in localized non-small cell lung cancer. Study-wide results and limits: In adjacent lung appeared a median 57 of the top 100 tumor clones. Maximal T cell clonality occurred in uninvolved adjacent lung, with tumor ranking below it. Sequencing, confined to only one tumor region, leaves heterogeneity possible. In the blood, greater T cell density corresponded to longer overall survival.

Sequenced by immunoSEQ multiplex PCR; TCRdb stores in-frame clones only, minus some. The sample contains tens of thousands of clones, 70% to 90% of which appear only once. Concerning this clone: What it recognizes is unknown.

This receptor was identified in an older male donor with stage I squamous cell lung carcinoma. The source was peripheral blood, collected before any cancer treatment.

The CDR3 DNA is TGTGCCAGCAGCGTAAAGGGTAGCGTGAACACCGGGGAGCTGTTTTTT. Residues: CASSVKGSVNTGELFF. The gene calls are TRBV9 and TRBJ2-2; TRBD2 might be the D (5 bases). V was cut by 1 base and J by 1 base, with 11 bases left in between. The CDR3 is 16 amino acids. Germline loops: CDR1 SGDLS, CDR2 YYNGEE. Supplemented by reference TRBV9 and TRBJ2-2, the full variable domain reads DSGVTQTPKHLITATGQRVTLRCSPRSGDLSVYWYQQSLDQGLQFLIQYYNGEERAKGNILERFSAQQFPDLHSELNLSSLELGDSALYFCASSVKGSVNTGELFFGEGSRLTVL.